This TCR beta chain emerged from a study of blood T cell repertoires in COVID-19. Here immunoSEQ multiplex PCR was the method, and the copy in TCRdb shows in-frame clones only, minus some. The data hold about 240,000 clones, with 80% to 90% observed a single time. With V trimmed by 5 bases and J by 6 bases, 9 bases remained unmatched. Germline CDR1 is LNHDA and CDR2 is SQIVND (reference sequence). This CDR3 spans 15 amino acids. V gene TRBV19 combines with J gene TRBJ2-1, with 8 bases that match TRBD1. The sequence came from a woman aged 25-40 years who had recovered from COVID-19. The specimen was PBMCs or T cells enriched from blood (not recorded which). This chain's CDR3 is CASSSDRVVGNEQFF. CDR3 sequence (DNA): TGTGCCAGTAGTTCGGACAGGGTGGTGGGCAATGAGCAGTTCTTC.